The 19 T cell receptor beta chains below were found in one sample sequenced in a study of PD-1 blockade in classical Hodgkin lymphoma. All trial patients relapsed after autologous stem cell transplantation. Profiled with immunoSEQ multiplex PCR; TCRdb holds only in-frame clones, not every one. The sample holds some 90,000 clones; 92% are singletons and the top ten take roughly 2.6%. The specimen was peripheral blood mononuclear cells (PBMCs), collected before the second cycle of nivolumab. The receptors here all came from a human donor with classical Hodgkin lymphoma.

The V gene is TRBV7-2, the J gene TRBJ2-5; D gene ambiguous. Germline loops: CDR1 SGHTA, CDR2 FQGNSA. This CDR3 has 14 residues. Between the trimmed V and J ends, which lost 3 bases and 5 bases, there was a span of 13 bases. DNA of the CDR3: TGTGCCAGCAGCTTCGGGCGTCTGCTGGAGACCCAGTACTTC. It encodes CASSFGRLLETQYF.

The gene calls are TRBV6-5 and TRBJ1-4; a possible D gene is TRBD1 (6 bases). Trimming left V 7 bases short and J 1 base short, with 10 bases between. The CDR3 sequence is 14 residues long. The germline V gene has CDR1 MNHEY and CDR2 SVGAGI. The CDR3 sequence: CASNTGRTNEKLFF. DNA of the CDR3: TGTGCCAGCAACACAGGGAGAACTAATGAAAAACTGTTTTTT.

CDR3 coding DNA: TGTGCCAGCAGCGATGGGACTCGCCTGGGACCGGGTTATGAGCAGTTCTTC. Its translation: CASSDGTRLGPGYEQFF. V gene TRBV9 combines with J gene TRBJ2-1, with D tentatively TRBD2 (6 bases). Trimming removed 3 bases at V and 8 bases at J, with 24 bases between. CDR1 is SGDLS and CDR2 is YYNGEE in the germline V gene. The CDR3 consists of 17 residues.

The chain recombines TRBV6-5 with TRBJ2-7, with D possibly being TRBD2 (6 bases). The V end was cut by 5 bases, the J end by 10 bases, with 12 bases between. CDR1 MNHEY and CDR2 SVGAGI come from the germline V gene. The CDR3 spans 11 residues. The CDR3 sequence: CASSQGLGQYF. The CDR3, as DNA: TGTGCCAGCAGTCAGGGACTCGGACAGTACTTC.

CDR3 sequence: CASSLRRGMSADTQYF. CDR3 nucleotide sequence: TGTGCCAGCAGTTTACGACGGGGGATGAGCGCAGATACGCAGTATTTT. The chain is built from TRBV28 and TRBJ2-3, with TRBD2 as a possible D gene (6 bases). Germline V gene lookup returns CDR1 MDHEN and CDR2 SYDVKM. The CDR3 length is 16 residues. Trimming shortened V by 2 bases and J by 4 bases, and 16 bases separated the two germline ends.

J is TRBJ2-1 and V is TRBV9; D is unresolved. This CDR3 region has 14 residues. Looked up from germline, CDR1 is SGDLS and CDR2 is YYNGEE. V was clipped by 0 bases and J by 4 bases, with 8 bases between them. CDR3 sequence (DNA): TGTGCCAGCAGCGTAGGATCCTCATACAATGAGCAGTTCTTC. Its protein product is CASSVGSSYNEQFF.

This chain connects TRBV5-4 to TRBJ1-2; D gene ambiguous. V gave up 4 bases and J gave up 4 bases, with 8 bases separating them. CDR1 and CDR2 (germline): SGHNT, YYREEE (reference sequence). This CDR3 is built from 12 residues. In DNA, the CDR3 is TGTGCCAGCAGCCCCGACCTCTATGGCTACACCTTC. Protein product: CASSPDLYGYTF. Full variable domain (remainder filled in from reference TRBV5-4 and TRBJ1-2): ETGVTQSPTHLIKTRGQQVTLRCSSQSGHNTVSWYQQALGQGPQFIFQYYREEENGRGNFPPRFSGLQFPNYSSELNVNALELDDSALYLCASSPDLYGYTFGSGTRLTVV.

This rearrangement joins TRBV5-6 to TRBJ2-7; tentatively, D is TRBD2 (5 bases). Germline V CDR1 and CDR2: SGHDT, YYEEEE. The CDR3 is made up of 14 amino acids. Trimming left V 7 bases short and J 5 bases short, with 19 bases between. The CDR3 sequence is CASGNVARPHEQYF. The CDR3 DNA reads TGTGCCAGCGGAAACGTAGCGCGTCCCCACGAGCAGTACTTC.

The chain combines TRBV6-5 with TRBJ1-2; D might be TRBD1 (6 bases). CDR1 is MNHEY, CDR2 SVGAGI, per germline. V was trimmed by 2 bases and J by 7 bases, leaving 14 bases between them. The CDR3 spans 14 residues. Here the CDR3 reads CASSYIQGFGGYTF. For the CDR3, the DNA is TGTGCCAGCAGTTACATACAGGGCTTCGGTGGCTACACCTTC.

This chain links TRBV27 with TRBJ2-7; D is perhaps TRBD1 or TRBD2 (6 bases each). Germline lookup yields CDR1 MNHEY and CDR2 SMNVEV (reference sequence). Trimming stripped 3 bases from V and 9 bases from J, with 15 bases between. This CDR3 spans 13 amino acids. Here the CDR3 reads CASSLARKGGQYF. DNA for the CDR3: TGTGCCAGCAGTTTGGCTAGGAAGGGGGGGCAGTACTTC.

The CDR3 spells CASSSTDTQYF. In DNA, the CDR3 is TGTGCCAGCAGCTCCACAGATACGCAGTATTTT. The genes are TRBV5-6 and TRBJ2-3; unclear D gene. CDR1 and CDR2 from the germline V gene are SGHDT and YYEEEE. There are 11 residues in the CDR3. Trimming took off 3 bases at V and 2 bases at J, with 1 base between the two ends.

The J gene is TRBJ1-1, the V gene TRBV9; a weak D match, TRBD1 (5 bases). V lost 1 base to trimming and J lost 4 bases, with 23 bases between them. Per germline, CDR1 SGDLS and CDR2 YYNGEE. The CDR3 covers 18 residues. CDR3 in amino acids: CASSVSRRGGRGSTEAFF. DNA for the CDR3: TGTGCCAGCAGCGTATCGCGAAGGGGCGGACGAGGCAGCACTGAAGCTTTCTTT.

CDR3 residues: CASSSDVSTTNEKLFF. CDR3 DNA: TGTGCCAGCAGTTCGGACGTATCAACAACTAATGAAAAACTGTTTTTT. The chain employs TRBV27 and TRBJ1-4; D unclear. The germline V gene encodes CDR1 MNHEY and CDR2 SMNVEV (reference sequence). Between the trimmed V and J ends, which lost 4 bases and 0 bases, there was a span of 12 bases. The CDR3 runs 16 residues.

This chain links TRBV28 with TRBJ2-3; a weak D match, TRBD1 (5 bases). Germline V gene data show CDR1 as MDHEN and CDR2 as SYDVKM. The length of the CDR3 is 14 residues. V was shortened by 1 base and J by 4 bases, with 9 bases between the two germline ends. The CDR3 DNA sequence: TGTGCCAGCAGTTTATACGCAGGGCCAGATACGCAGTATTTT. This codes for CASSLYAGPDTQYF.

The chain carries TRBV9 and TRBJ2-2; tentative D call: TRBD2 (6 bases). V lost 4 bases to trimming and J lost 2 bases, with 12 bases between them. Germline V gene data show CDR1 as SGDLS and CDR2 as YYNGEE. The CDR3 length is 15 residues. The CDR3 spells CASSPGTGNTGELFF. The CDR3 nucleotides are TGTGCCAGCAGCCCCGGGACTGGCAACACCGGGGAGCTGTTTTTT.

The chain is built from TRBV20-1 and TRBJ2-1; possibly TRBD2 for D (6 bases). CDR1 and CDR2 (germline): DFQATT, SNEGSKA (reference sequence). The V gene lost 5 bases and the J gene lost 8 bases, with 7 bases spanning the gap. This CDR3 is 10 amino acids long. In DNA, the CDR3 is TGCAGTGCTGGGACTCATGAGCAGTTCTTC. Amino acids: CSAGTHEQFF.

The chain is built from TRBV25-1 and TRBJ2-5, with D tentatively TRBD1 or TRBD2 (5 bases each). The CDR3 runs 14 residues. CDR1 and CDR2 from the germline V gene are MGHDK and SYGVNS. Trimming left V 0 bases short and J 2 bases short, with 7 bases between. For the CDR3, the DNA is TGTGCCAGCAGTGAATACAGGGAGCAAGAGACCCAGTACTTC. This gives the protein CASSEYREQETQYF. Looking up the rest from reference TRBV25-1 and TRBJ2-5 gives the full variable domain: EADIYQTPRYLVIGTGKKITLECSQTMGHDKMYWYQQDPGMELHLIHYSYGVNSTEKGDLSSESTVSRIRTEHFPLTLESARPSHTSQYLCASSEYREQETQYFGPGTRLLVL.

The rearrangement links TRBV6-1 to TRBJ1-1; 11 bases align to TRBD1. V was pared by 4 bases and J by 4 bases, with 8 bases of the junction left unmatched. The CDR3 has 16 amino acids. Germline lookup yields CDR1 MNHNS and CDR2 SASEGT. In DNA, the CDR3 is TGTGCCAGCAGTGCCCGGCACGGGACAGGGGGCACTGAAGCTTTCTTT. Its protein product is CASSARHGTGGTEAFF.

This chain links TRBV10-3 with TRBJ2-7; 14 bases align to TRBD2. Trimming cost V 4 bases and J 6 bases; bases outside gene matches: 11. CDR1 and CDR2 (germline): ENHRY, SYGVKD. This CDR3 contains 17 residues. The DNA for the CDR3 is TGTGCCATCAGTGTTGCGACCGGGACTAGCGGGAGCTCCGAGCAGTACTTC. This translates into CAISVATGTSGSSEQYF.